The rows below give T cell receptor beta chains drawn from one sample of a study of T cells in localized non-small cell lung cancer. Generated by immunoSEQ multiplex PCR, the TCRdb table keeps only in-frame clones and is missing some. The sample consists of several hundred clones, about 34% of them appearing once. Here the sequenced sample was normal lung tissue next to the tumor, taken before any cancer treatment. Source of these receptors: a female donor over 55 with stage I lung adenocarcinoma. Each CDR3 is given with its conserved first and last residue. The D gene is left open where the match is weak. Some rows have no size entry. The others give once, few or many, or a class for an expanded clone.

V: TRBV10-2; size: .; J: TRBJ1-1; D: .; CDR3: CASSEYRGTEAFF; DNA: TGCGCCAGCAGTGAGTACCGGGGCACTGAAGCTTTCTTT
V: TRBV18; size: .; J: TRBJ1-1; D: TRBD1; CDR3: CASRTGHTEAFF; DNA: TGTGCCAGCCGGACAGGGCACACTGAAGCTTTCTTT
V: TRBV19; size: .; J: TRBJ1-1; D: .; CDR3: CASSISTGAMNTEAFF; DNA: TGTGCCAGTAGTATATCGACAGGCGCCATGAACACTGAAGCTTTCTTT
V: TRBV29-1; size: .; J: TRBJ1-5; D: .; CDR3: CSVRDNHNQPQHF; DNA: TGCAGCGTCCGGGACAACCACAATCAGCCCCAGCATTTT
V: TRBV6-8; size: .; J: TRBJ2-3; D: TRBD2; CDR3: CASSYLAGGTDTQYF; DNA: TGTGCCAGCAGTTACCTAGCGGGAGGCACAGATACGCAGTATTTT
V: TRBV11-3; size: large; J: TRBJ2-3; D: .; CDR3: CASSLGIGDRQKDTQYF; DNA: TGTGCCAGCAGCTTAGGGATTGGTGACAGGCAAAAAGATACGCAGTATTTT
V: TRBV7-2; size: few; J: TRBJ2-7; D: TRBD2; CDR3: CASSSYREAQYEQYF; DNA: TGTGCCAGCAGCTCTTACCGGGAGGCGCAATACGAGCAGTACTTC
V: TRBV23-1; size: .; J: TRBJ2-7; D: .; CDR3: CASSQSPRGQGYEQYF; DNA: TGCGCCAGCAGTCAATCGCCCAGGGGCCAGGGGTACGAGCAGTACTTC
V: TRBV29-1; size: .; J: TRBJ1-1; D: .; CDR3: CSALPSRVRGNTEAFF; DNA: TGCAGCGCCCTCCCGTCCAGGGTGAGGGGGAACACTGAAGCTTTCTTT
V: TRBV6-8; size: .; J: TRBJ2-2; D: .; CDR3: CASSYVAGLNTGELFF; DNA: TGTGCCAGCAGTTACGTAGCAGGGTTGAACACCGGAGAGCTGTTTTTT
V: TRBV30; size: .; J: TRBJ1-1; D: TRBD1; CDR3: CAWTGGHTEAFF; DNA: TGTGCCTGGACAGGGGGGCACACTGAAGCTTTCTTT
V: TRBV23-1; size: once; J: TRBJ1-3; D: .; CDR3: CASSQSLEQGGNTIYF; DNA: TGCGCCAGCAGTCAATCTTTGGAACAGGGAGGAAACACCATATATTTT
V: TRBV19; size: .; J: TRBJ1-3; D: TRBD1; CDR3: CASSMRGGNIYF; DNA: TGTGCCAGTAGTATGCGAGGGGGCAACATATATTTT
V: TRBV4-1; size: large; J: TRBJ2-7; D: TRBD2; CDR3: CASSHQTSASYEQYF; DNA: TGCGCCAGCAGCCACCAGACTAGCGCCAGCTACGAGCAGTACTTC
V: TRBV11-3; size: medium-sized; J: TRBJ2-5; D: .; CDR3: CASSSGRIKETQYF; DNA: TGTGCCAGCAGCTCGGGGAGAATCAAAGAGACCCAGTACTTC
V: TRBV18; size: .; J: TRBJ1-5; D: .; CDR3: CASSPTDSNNQPQHF; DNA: TGTGCCAGCTCACCAACGGACAGTAACAATCAGCCCCAGCATTTT
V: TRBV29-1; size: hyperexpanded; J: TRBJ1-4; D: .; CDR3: CSVAGLGHQLFF; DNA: TGCAGCGTTGCGGGCTTAGGACACCAACTGTTTTTT
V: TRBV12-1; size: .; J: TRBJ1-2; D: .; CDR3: CASTGTGFRNYGYTF; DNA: TGTGCCAGCACCGGGACAGGGTTTAGAAACTATGGCTACACCTTC
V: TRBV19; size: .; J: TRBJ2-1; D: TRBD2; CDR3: CASSVSGMSGNEQFF; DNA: TGTGCCAGTAGTGTTAGCGGGATGAGCGGGAATGAGCAGTTCTTC
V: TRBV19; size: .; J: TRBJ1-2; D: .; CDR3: CASSAGTSIINYGYTF; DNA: TGTGCCAGTAGTGCAGGGACGTCGATCATTAACTATGGCTACACCTTC
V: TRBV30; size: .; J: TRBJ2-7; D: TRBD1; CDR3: CAWSLQGATGEQYF; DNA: TGTGCCTGGAGTCTCCAGGGGGCGACGGGCGAGCAGTACTTC
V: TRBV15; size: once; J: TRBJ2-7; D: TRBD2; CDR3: CATSRGRTSVDEQYF; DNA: TGTGCCACCAGCAGAGGCCGGACTAGCGTAGACGAGCAGTACTTC
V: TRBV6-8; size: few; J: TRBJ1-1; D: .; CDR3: CASTRDALSTEAFF; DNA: TGTGCCAGCACCCGGGACGCCTTGAGCACTGAAGCTTTCTTT
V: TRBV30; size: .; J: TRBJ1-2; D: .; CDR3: CAWSLDYGYTF; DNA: TGTGCCTGGAGTCTAGACTATGGCTACACCTTC
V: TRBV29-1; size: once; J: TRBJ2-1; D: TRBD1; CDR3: CSVHRQGSYNEQFF; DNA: TGCAGCGTCCATCGACAGGGCTCCTACAATGAGCAGTTCTTC
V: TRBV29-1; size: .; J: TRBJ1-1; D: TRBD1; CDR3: CSASGQSISEAFF; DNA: TGCAGCGCGTCGGGACAGTCAATCTCTGAAGCTTTCTTT
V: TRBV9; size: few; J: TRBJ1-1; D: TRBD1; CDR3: CASSLGAGGSGTEAFF; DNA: TGTGCCAGCAGCCTAGGGGCAGGGGGCTCGGGAACTGAAGCTTTCTTT
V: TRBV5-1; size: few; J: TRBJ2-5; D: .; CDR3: CASSMGTDSRETQYF; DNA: TGCGCCAGCAGCATGGGGACTGACTCCAGGGAGACCCAGTACTTC
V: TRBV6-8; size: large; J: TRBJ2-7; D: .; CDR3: CASSYTRMAGRLYEQYF; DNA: TGTGCCAGCAGTTACACCCGAATGGCGGGACGGCTCTACGAGCAGTACTTC
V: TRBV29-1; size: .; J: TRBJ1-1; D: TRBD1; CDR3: CSVMGQVRRGTEAFF; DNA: TGCAGCGTTATGGGACAGGTCCGAAGGGGGACTGAAGCTTTCTTT
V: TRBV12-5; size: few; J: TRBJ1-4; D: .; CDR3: CASSDTGNEKLFF; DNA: TGTGCCAGCTCGGACACCGGTAATGAAAAACTGTTTTTT
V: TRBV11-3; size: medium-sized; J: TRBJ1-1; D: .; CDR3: CASIEPPTGNTEAFF; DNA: TGTGCCAGCATCGAACCCCCCACGGGGAACACTGAAGCTTTCTTT
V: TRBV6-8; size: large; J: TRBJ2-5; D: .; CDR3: CASSYDHLGGETQYF; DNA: TGTGCCAGCAGTTACGACCACCTAGGGGGGGAGACCCAGTACTTC
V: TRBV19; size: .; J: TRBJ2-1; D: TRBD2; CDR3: CASSLVAGHNEQFF; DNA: TGTGCCAGTAGTCTTGTAGCGGGGCACAATGAGCAGTTCTTC
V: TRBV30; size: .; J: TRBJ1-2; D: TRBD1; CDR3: CAWSLPGQGGGYTF; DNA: TGTGCCTGGAGTCTCCCGGGACAGGGCGGAGGCTACACCTTC
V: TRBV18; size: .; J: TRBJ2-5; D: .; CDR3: CASSPPGQETQYF; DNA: TGTGCCAGCTCACCACCCGGTCAAGAGACCCAGTACTTC
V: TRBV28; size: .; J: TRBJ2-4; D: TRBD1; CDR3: CASSLAPGTGGNIQYF; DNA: TGTGCCAGCAGTTTAGCTCCCGGGACAGGGGGAAACATTCAGTACTTC
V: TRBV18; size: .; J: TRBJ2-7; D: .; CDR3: CASSPPNSFIGYEQYF; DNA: TGTGCCAGCTCCCCTCCGAACAGCTTTATAGGTTACGAGCAGTACTTC
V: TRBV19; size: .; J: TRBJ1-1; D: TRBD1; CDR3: CASNPGQGSTEAFF; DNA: TGTGCCAGTAACCCGGGACAGGGGAGCACTGAAGCTTTCTTT
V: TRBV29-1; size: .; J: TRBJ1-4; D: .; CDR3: CSVRSRDEKLFF; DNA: TGCAGCGTCAGATCGAGGGATGAAAAACTGTTTTTT
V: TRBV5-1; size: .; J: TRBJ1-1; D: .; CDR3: CASSSAGARNTEAFF; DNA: TGCGCCAGCAGCTCAGCAGGGGCGCGTAACACTGAAGCTTTCTTT
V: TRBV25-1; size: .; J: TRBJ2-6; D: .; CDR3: CASSSGGANVLTF; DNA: TGTGCCAGCAGCTCGGGTGGGGCCAACGTCCTGACTTTC
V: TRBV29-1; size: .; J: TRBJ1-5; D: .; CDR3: CSVSRGNQPQHF; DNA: TGCAGCGTCTCTCGGGGCAATCAGCCCCAGCATTTT
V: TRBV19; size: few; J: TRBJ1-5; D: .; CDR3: CASSEIYSNQPQHF; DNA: TGTGCCAGTAGTGAAATTTATAGCAATCAGCCCCAGCATTTT
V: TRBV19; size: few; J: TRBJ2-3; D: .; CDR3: CASKPGTSSTDTQYF; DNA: TGTGCCAGTAAGCCCGGGACATCTAGCACAGATACGCAGTATTTT
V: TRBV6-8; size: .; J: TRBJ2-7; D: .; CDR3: CASSQGGVYEQYF; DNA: TGTGCCAGCAGTCAAGGAGGGGTCTACGAGCAGTACTTC
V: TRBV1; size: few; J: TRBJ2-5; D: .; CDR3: CASSPPGQSQETQYF; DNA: TGCGCCAGCAGCCCTCCGGGACAGAGCCAAGAGACCCAGTACTTC
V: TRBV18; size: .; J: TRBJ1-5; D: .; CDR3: CASSPGSNQPQHF; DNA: TGTGCCAGCTCACCTGGAAGCAATCAGCCCCAGCATTTT
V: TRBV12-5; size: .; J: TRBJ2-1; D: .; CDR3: CASGPSPGTTHLYNEQFF; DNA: TGTGCTAGTGGCCCCTCCCCGGGGACGACCCATCTATACAATGAGCAGTTCTTC
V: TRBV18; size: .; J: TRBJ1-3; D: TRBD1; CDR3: CASSPKAPGQGAGNTIYF; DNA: TGTGCCAGCTCACCGAAGGCTCCGGGACAGGGGGCCGGAAACACCATATATTTT
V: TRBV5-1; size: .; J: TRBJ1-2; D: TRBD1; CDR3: CASSLGPDRIWAPYGYTF; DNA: TGCGCCAGCAGCTTGGGACCGGACAGGATTTGGGCGCCTTATGGCTACACCTTC
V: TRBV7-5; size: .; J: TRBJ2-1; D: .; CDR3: CASSTTSGNHNEQFF; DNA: TGTGCCAGCAGCACGACTAGCGGGAACCACAATGAGCAGTTCTTC
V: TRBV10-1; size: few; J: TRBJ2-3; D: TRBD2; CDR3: CASSGGLAGAAKDF; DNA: TGCGCCAGCAGTGGGGGACTAGCGGGGGCCGCGAAGGATTTT